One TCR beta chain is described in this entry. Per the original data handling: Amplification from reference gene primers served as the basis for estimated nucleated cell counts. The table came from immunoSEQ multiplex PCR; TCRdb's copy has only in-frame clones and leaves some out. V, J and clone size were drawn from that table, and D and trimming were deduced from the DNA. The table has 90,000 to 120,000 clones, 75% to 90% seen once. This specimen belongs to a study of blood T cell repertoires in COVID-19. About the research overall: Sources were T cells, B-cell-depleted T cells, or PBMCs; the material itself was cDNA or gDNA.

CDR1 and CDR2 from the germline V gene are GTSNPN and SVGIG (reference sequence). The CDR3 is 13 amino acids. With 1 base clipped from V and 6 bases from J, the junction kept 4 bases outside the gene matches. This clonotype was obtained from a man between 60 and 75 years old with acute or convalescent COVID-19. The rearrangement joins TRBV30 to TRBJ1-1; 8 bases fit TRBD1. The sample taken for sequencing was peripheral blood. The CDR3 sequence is CAWSGQGASEAFF. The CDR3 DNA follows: TGTGCCTGGAGTGGGCAGGGGGCTTCTGAAGCTTTCTTT.